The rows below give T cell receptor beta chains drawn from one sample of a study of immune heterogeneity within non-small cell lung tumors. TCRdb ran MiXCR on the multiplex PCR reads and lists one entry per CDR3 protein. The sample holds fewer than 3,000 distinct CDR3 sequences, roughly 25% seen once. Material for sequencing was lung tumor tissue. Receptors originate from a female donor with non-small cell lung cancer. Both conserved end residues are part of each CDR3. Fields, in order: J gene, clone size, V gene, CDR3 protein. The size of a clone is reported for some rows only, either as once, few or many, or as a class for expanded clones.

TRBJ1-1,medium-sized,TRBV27,CASKGVWNTEAFF
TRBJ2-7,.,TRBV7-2,CASSLAKTSGSSYEQYF
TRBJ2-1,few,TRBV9,CASSPSGAETYNEQFF
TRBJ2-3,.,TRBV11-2,CASSLGLAGSDTQYF
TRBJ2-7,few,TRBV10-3,CAIKVAGVYEQYF
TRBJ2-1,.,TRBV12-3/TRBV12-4,CASSLGGLAGGNEQFF
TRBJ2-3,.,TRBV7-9,CASSLALGGQGGDTQYF
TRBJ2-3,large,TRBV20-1,CSAGLAGALTDTQYF
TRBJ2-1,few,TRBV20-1,CSASLGRSRSYNEQFF
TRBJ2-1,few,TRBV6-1,CASSPLGTSVLNEQFF
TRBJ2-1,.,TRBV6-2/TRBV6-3,CASSFLGSNNEQFF
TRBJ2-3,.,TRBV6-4,CASSDSWSGRKDTQYF
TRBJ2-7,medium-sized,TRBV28,CASSLLTSLSYEQYF
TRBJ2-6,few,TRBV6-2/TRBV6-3,CASSPSPFRGEIKMGANVLTF
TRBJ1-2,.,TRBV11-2,CASRPRVEGVGYTF
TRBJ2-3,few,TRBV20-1,CSAWTSAGGDTQYF
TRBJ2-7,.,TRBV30,CAWSPLAGVNYEQYF
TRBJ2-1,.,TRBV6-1,CASPGLVINEQFF
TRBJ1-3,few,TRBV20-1,CSARPPGDGNTIYF
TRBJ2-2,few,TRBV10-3,CAIKPGRNTGELFF
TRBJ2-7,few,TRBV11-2,CASSPPGQGLSYEQYF
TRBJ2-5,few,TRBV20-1,CSARVGAQTQYF
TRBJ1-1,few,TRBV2,CASSEVLRQAAFF
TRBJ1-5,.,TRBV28,CASSLLGLSQPQHF
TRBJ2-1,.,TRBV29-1,CSVSPLDEQFF
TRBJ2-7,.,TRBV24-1,CATSDGTRDEQYF
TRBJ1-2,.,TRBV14,CASSLGTPHGYTF
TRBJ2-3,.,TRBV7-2,CASSLRTSGITDTQYF
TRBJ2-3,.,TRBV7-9,CASSGTSGLTDTQYF
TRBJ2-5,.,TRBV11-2,CASSSQGWETQYF
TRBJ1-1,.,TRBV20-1,CSARAGTGLTEAFF
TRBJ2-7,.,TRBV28,CASRGLAGSCTYEQYF
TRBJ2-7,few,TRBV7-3,CASSATLSTEQYF
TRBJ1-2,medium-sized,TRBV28,CASSSVYGYTF
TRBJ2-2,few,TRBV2,CASSEPLGEGSELFF
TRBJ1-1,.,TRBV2,CASSEGPGQGPGTEAFF
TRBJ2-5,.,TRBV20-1,CSARDLNLQETQYF
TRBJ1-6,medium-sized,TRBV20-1,CSARDGGVRSPLHF
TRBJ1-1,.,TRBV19,CASSQTGSPQAFF
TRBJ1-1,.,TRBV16,CASSLWGLGQGMNTEAFF
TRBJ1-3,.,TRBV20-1,CSARGLSGNTIYF
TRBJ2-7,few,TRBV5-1,CASSPGTSNSYEQYF
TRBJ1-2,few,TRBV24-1,CATGSWDRFGGYGYTF
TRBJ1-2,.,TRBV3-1,CASSQFGQKGYTF
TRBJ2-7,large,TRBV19,CASRPTGGEQYF
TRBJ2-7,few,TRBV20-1,CSARRGGPGRGLEQYF
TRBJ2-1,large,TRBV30,CAWRQYNEQFF
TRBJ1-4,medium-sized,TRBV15,CATSRDPLYRGTNEKLFF
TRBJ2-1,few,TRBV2,CASSIRRLLFF
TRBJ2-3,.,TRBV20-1,CSPSGRMTDTQYF
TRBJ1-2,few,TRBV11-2,CASSATGVPGYTF
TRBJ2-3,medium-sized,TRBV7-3,CASSLNAGPTDTQYF
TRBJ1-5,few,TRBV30,CAWIGRGHDNQPQHF